This is a list of T cell receptor beta chains from one sample in a study of blood T cell repertoires in COVID-19. Generated by immunoSEQ multiplex PCR, the TCRdb table keeps only in-frame clones and is missing some. The table has a few hundred thousand clones, nearly 90% seen once. The sample taken for sequencing was PBMCs or T cells enriched from blood (not recorded which). The receptor source for this set is a woman between 25 and 40 years old who had recovered from COVID-19. CDR3s include the opening cysteine and the closing phenylalanine or tryptophan. D genes are given only for firm matches. The listing skips clone size in some rows; elsewhere it reads once, few, many or a size class.

>.|TRBD2|TRBJ2-5|TRBV4-3
CASSRGGLAGGTQYF
TGCGCCAGCAGCCGTGGGGGACTAGCGGGGGGTACCCAGTACTTC
>.|TRBD2|TRBJ2-3|TRBV9
CASSVAPAGGSTDTQYF
TGTGCCAGCAGCGTAGCCCCTGCGGGGGGGAGCACAGATACGCAGTATTTT
>.|.|TRBJ1-6|TRBV7-9
CASSLVSGGGGSPLHF
TGTGCCAGCAGCTTAGTAAGTGGTGGCGGAGGTTCACCCCTCCACTTT
>.|.|TRBJ1-2|TRBV6-4
CASSPRAANYGYTF
TGTGCCAGCAGCCCGAGGGCCGCTAACTATGGCTACACCTTC
>once|.|TRBJ1-4|TRBV15
CATSRETGGGKLFF
TGTGCCACCAGCAGGGAAACAGGCGGCGGAAAACTGTTTTTT
>.|TRBD1|TRBJ2-7|TRBV6-5
CASRGTGYEQYF
TGTGCCAGCAGGGGGACAGGTTACGAGCAGTACTTC
>.|.|TRBJ2-3|TRBV7-8
CASSLDLAVDTQYF
TGTGCCAGCAGCTTAGATCTAGCAGTAGATACGCAGTATTTT
>.|.|TRBJ1-4|TRBV4-3
CASSQEQATNEKLFF
TGCGCCAGCAGCCAAGAGCAGGCAACTAATGAAAAACTGTTTTTT
>.|.|TRBJ1-1|TRBV29-1
CSARETEAFF
TGCAGCGCTCGGGAGACTGAAGCTTTCTTT
>.|TRBD1|TRBJ1-1|TRBV19
CASSIGRGDRGYGTEAFF
TGTGCCAGTAGTATAGGTCGGGGGGACAGGGGTTACGGCACTGAAGCTTTCTTT
>.|.|TRBJ2-3|TRBV2
CASSEVGLTDTQYF
TGTGCCAGCAGTGAAGTTGGCTTAACAGATACGCAGTATTTT
>.|.|TRBJ2-2|TRBV5-6
CASRGVGGELFF
TGTGCCAGCAGGGGAGTAGGCGGGGAGCTGTTTTTT
>.|TRBD1|TRBJ1-1|TRBV2
CAGQLMNTEAFF
TGTGCGGGACAGCTCATGAACACTGAAGCTTTCTTT
>.|TRBD1|TRBJ1-2|TRBV30
CAWSQRGGAGGYTF
TGTGCCTGGAGTCAGCGAGGGGGCGCGGGTGGCTACACCTTC
>.|TRBD2|TRBJ2-5|TRBV5-1
CASSLVRTSGGARETQYF
TGCGCCAGCAGCTTGGTTCGGACTAGCGGGGGGGCAAGAGAGACCCAGTACTTC
>.|.|TRBJ1-1|TRBV2
CASTLDRTEAFF
TGTGCCAGCACCCTAGACCGCACTGAAGCTTTCTTT
>.|TRBD1|TRBJ1-2|TRBV9
CASSVTGGSYGYTF
TGTGCCAGCAGCGTAACAGGGGGGAGCTATGGCTACACCTTC
>.|.|TRBJ1-2|TRBV6-1
CASSELAYGYTF
TGTGCCAGCAGTGAACTGGCCTATGGCTACACCTTC
>.|.|TRBJ1-1|TRBV28
CASNKAGGLLYTEAFF
TGTGCCAGCAACAAGGCGGGGGGCTTACTCTACACTGAAGCTTTCTTT
>.|.|TRBJ1-1|TRBV6-4
CASSVNRADTEAFF
TGTGCCAGCAGTGTAAACAGGGCGGACACTGAAGCTTTCTTT
>.|TRBD1|TRBJ1-2|TRBV19
CASTGTGRGYTF
TGTGCCAGTACCGGGACAGGGAGGGGCTACACCTTC
>.|.|TRBJ2-3|TRBV6-5
CASSPPVSADTQYF
TGTGCCAGCAGCCCACCGGTCAGCGCAGATACGCAGTATTTT
>many|TRBD2|TRBJ2-5|TRBV7-3
CASSLAGGIGETQYF
TGTGCCAGCAGCTTAGCGGGGGGGATCGGAGAGACCCAGTACTTC
>.|.|TRBJ2-7|TRBV27
CASSSQGASREQYF
TGTGCCAGCAGCTCACAAGGGGCATCGAGGGAGCAGTACTTC
>.|.|TRBJ1-5|TRBV29-1
CSVVKGDNQPQHF
TGCAGCGTTGTGAAGGGGGATAATCAGCCCCAGCATTTT
>once|TRBD2|TRBJ2-7|TRBV5-1
CASSMGLAGGTSDEQYF
TGCGCCAGCAGCATGGGACTAGCGGGGGGTACGTCTGACGAGCAGTACTTC
>.|.|TRBJ1-2|TRBV10-3
CAISERGVNGYTF
TGTGCCATCAGTGAACGGGGGGTGAATGGCTACACCTTC
>.|.|TRBJ1-6|TRBV5-4
CASSQTEPNSPLHF
TGTGCCAGCAGCCAGACAGAACCTAATTCACCCCTCCACTTT
>.|TRBD2|TRBJ2-5|TRBV3-1/TRBV3-2
CASSSRWGGSGETQYF
TGTGCCAGCAGCAGCCGATGGGGCGGGAGCGGGGAGACCCAGTACTTC
>.|.|TRBJ2-5|TRBV5-4
CASSLAVGETQYF
TGTGCCAGCAGCTTGGCCGTCGGGGAGACCCAGTACTTC
>.|TRBD1|TRBJ1-2|TRBV9
CASSSRDSNYGYTF
TGTGCCAGCAGCTCCCGGGACAGCAACTATGGCTACACCTTC
>.|.|TRBJ2-3|TRBV5-1
CASRKGLETDTQYF
TGCGCCAGCAGAAAGGGGTTGGAGACAGATACGCAGTATTTT
>.|.|TRBJ1-3|TRBV5-1
CASSWGGGEVSTIYF
TGCGCCAGCAGCTGGGGAGGAGGCGAAGTTAGCACCATATATTTT
>.|TRBD2|TRBJ2-1|TRBV15
CATSPRDYVEQFF
TGTGCCACCAGCCCTCGGGACTACGTGGAGCAGTTCTTC
>.|.|TRBJ1-3|TRBV5-1
CASSLALRGSGNTIYF
TGCGCCAGCAGCTTGGCCTTGCGGGGCTCTGGAAACACCATATATTTT
>.|.|TRBJ1-4|TRBV6-5
CASRTDGGKLFF
TGTGCCAGCAGAACAGACGGAGGGAAACTGTTTTTT
>once|.|TRBJ2-7|TRBV19
CASSIGRGVYEQYF
TGTGCCAGTAGTATAGGCAGGGGAGTCTACGAGCAGTACTTC
>.|.|TRBJ1-1|TRBV2
CASSFQGPNTEAFF
TGTGCCAGCAGCTTTCAGGGGCCCAACACTGAAGCTTTCTTT
>.|.|TRBJ2-3|TRBV18
CASSLRQGTDTQYF
TGTGCCAGCTCTCTAAGACAGGGCACAGATACGCAGTATTTT
>.|TRBD1|TRBJ1-1|TRBV29-1
CSVRTGGAGDAEAFF
TGCAGCGTTCGAACAGGGGGCGCAGGGGATGCTGAAGCTTTCTTT
>.|.|TRBJ1-2|TRBV6-5
CASSYSTGSPNYGYTF
TGTGCCAGCAGTTACTCGACGGGGTCCCCTAACTATGGCTACACCTTC
>.|.|TRBJ2-2|TRBV4-2
CASSQEMRGRTGELFF
TGTGCCAGCAGCCAAGAAATGCGGGGTCGTACCGGGGAGCTGTTTTTT
>.|.|TRBJ1-1|TRBV19
CASSIATRGGNTEAFF
TGTGCCAGTAGTATAGCTACCAGAGGGGGGAACACTGAAGCTTTCTTT
>.|TRBD2|TRBJ2-1|TRBV3-1/TRBV3-2
CASSQDSAGGRQFF
TGTGCCAGCAGCCAAGATTCCGCGGGGGGGCGGCAGTTCTTC
>once|TRBD1|TRBJ2-3|TRBV25-1
CASSDSRGLLDTQYF
TGTGCCAGCAGTGACTCCAGGGGGCTCTTAGATACGCAGTATTTT
>.|TRBD1|TRBJ1-1|TRBV15
CATSRDRGTEAFF
TGTGCCACCAGCCGGGACAGGGGGACTGAAGCTTTCTTT
>.|.|TRBJ1-1|TRBV3-1/TRBV3-2
CASTLRGMNTEAFF
TGTGCCAGCACCCTACGAGGTATGAACACTGAAGCTTTCTTT
>.|.|TRBJ1-1|TRBV4-1
CASSPRGTAEAFF
TGCGCCAGCAGCCCCCGGGGGACTGCGGAAGCTTTCTTT
>.|.|TRBJ1-1|TRBV5-5
CASTTTGQNTEAFF
TGTGCCAGCACCACGACGGGTCAAAACACTGAAGCTTTCTTT
>.|.|TRBJ1-5|TRBV6-2/TRBV6-3
CASSYRRDTNQPQHF
TGTGCCAGCAGTTACCGCCGGGACACCAATCAGCCCCAGCATTTT